These T cell receptor beta chains were read from a single sample in a study of shared clonotypes between healthy human individuals. Method: immunoSEQ multiplex PCR; TCRdb's copy keeps in-frame clones and lacks some. The sample lists hundreds of thousands of clones; 74% were seen once. Sequenced input: memory CD4+ T cells sorted from blood. The origin of the receptors is a woman under 40 in good health. Each CDR3 is given with its conserved first and last residue. The order of the fields is V gene, D gene, J gene, clone size, CDR3 DNA, CDR3 protein. D genes are given only for firm matches. Clone sizes are given selectively: once, few, many, or a class where the clone is expanded.

v_call: TRBV27; d_call: TRBD1; j_call: TRBJ1-1; clone_size: -; cdr3_nt: TGTGCCAGCAGTTTTCAAACAGGGGGTTACACTGAAGCTTTCTTT; cdr3_aa: CASSFQTGGYTEAFF
v_call: TRBV28; d_call: TRBD1; j_call: TRBJ2-1; clone_size: -; cdr3_nt: TGTGCCAGCAGAACGGGGACAGCCCAAGGTGAGCAGTTCTTC; cdr3_aa: CASRTGTAQGEQFF
v_call: TRBV30; d_call: -; j_call: TRBJ1-1; clone_size: many; cdr3_nt: TGTGCCTGGAGTGGGACAGCTAACACTGAAGCTTTCTTT; cdr3_aa: CAWSGTANTEAFF
v_call: TRBV7-2; d_call: -; j_call: TRBJ2-7; clone_size: -; cdr3_nt: TGTGCCAGCAGCTTCGGGACTTGGGGCCGGGGGAGCTCCTACGAGCAGTACTTC; cdr3_aa: CASSFGTWGRGSSYEQYF
v_call: TRBV28; d_call: TRBD2; j_call: TRBJ2-1; clone_size: -; cdr3_nt: TGTGCCAGCAGCGCGGGAGGGCCGATCTACTACAATGAGCAGTTCTTC; cdr3_aa: CASSAGGPIYYNEQFF
v_call: TRBV6-5; d_call: -; j_call: TRBJ1-5; clone_size: -; cdr3_nt: TGTGCCAGCAGTGGGGCTTCATTTCCGGGAGCCCAGCATTTT; cdr3_aa: CASSGASFPGAQHF
v_call: TRBV9; d_call: -; j_call: TRBJ1-1; clone_size: -; cdr3_nt: TGTGCCAGCAGCGAGGGTGAAGCTTTCTTT; cdr3_aa: CASSEGEAFF
v_call: TRBV5-8; d_call: -; j_call: TRBJ1-2; clone_size: -; cdr3_nt: TGTGCCAGCAGCCCACGAGAGGGGTTTGGCTACACCTTC; cdr3_aa: CASSPREGFGYTF
v_call: TRBV18; d_call: -; j_call: TRBJ1-5; clone_size: -; cdr3_nt: TGTGCCAGCTCACCAGAAGACGTCACCGGGCAGCCCCAGCATTTT; cdr3_aa: CASSPEDVTGQPQHF
v_call: TRBV28; d_call: TRBD2; j_call: TRBJ2-3; clone_size: once; cdr3_nt: TGTGCCAGCAGCGCCTTGGCGGGAGATTCAGATACGCAGTATTTT; cdr3_aa: CASSALAGDSDTQYF
v_call: TRBV4-2; d_call: -; j_call: TRBJ2-2; clone_size: many; cdr3_nt: TGTGCCAGCAGCCAAGATGGGGCTAGCGCTAGCACGATGAACACCGGGGAGCTGTTTTTT; cdr3_aa: CASSQDGASASTMNTGELFF
v_call: TRBV10-2; d_call: -; j_call: TRBJ2-7; clone_size: -; cdr3_nt: TGCGCCAGCAGGGACTCCATCACCTCCTACGAGCAGTACTTC; cdr3_aa: CASRDSITSYEQYF
v_call: TRBV5-1; d_call: -; j_call: TRBJ2-5; clone_size: -; cdr3_nt: TGCGCCAGCTCCAACCTAGCGCAAGAGACCCAGTACTTC; cdr3_aa: CASSNLAQETQYF
v_call: TRBV19; d_call: TRBD1; j_call: TRBJ2-1; clone_size: -; cdr3_nt: TGTGCCAGTAGTATTGATGCCGGGACAGGGGGCTACAATGAGCAGTTCTTC; cdr3_aa: CASSIDAGTGGYNEQFF
v_call: TRBV2; d_call: -; j_call: TRBJ2-7; clone_size: few; cdr3_nt: TGTGCCAGCAGTGGGACCTACGAGCAGTACTTC; cdr3_aa: CASSGTYEQYF
v_call: TRBV19; d_call: -; j_call: TRBJ2-3; clone_size: -; cdr3_nt: TGTGCCAGTAGTTTACAGGGACACCAAGGAGATACGCAGTATTTT; cdr3_aa: CASSLQGHQGDTQYF
v_call: TRBV2; d_call: TRBD2; j_call: TRBJ2-3; clone_size: -; cdr3_nt: TGTGCCAGCAGATGGACTAGCGGGATCACAGATACGCAGTATTTT; cdr3_aa: CASRWTSGITDTQYF
v_call: TRBV28; d_call: -; j_call: TRBJ1-5; clone_size: -; cdr3_nt: TGTGCCAGCAGTCTAGGGACGGATCAGCCCCAGCATTTT; cdr3_aa: CASSLGTDQPQHF
v_call: TRBV9; d_call: -; j_call: TRBJ2-3; clone_size: -; cdr3_nt: TGTGCCAGCAGCGTATACGGGAGTTCAGGAGATACGCAGTATTTT; cdr3_aa: CASSVYGSSGDTQYF
v_call: TRBV28; d_call: -; j_call: TRBJ1-4; clone_size: once; cdr3_nt: TGTGCCAGCAATGAGCAGATTAATGAAAAACTGTTTTTT; cdr3_aa: CASNEQINEKLFF
v_call: TRBV2; d_call: -; j_call: TRBJ1-5; clone_size: many; cdr3_nt: TGTGCCAGCAGTGTAACCGGGACGCAGGGTACCCATAGCAATCAGCCCCAGCATTTT; cdr3_aa: CASSVTGTQGTHSNQPQHF
v_call: TRBV7-7; d_call: TRBD2; j_call: TRBJ2-5; clone_size: -; cdr3_nt: TGTGCCAGCAGCTTAGGTGGGGCGGGAGGGGAGACCCAGTACTTC; cdr3_aa: CASSLGGAGGETQYF
v_call: TRBV6-5; d_call: -; j_call: TRBJ1-1; clone_size: -; cdr3_nt: TGTGCCAGCAGTGGGGTTGGGAAGACTGAAGCTTTCTTT; cdr3_aa: CASSGVGKTEAFF
v_call: TRBV6-5; d_call: -; j_call: TRBJ1-2; clone_size: -; cdr3_nt: TGTGCCAGCAGTTACTCGGGTCGCGGGACGAGTTATGGCTACACCTTC; cdr3_aa: CASSYSGRGTSYGYTF
v_call: TRBV27; d_call: -; j_call: TRBJ1-5; clone_size: -; cdr3_nt: TGTGCCAGCAGTTTACGGACAGCGAATCAGCCCCAGCATTTT; cdr3_aa: CASSLRTANQPQHF
v_call: TRBV5-1; d_call: -; j_call: TRBJ1-5; clone_size: -; cdr3_nt: TGCGCCCCCGGTGGGGGCGGACAGCCCCAGCATTTT; cdr3_aa: CAPGGGGQPQHF
v_call: TRBV7-9; d_call: -; j_call: TRBJ1-2; clone_size: -; cdr3_nt: TGTGCCAGCAGCTTAGCGGGTTCGTCCGGCTACACCTTC; cdr3_aa: CASSLAGSSGYTF
v_call: TRBV6-1; d_call: TRBD1; j_call: TRBJ2-7; clone_size: -; cdr3_nt: TGTGCCAGCAGTGGACAGGGGGTATCCTACGAGCAGTACTTC; cdr3_aa: CASSGQGVSYEQYF
v_call: TRBV19; d_call: -; j_call: TRBJ1-5; clone_size: many; cdr3_nt: TGTGCCAGTACCCGACTGGGTCAGAGCAGCAATCAGCCCCAGCATTTT; cdr3_aa: CASTRLGQSSNQPQHF
v_call: TRBV28; d_call: TRBD1; j_call: TRBJ1-2; clone_size: -; cdr3_nt: TGTGCCAGCAGGGGGACAGGCGATGGCTACACCTTC; cdr3_aa: CASRGTGDGYTF
v_call: TRBV6-1; d_call: -; j_call: TRBJ1-5; clone_size: -; cdr3_nt: TGTGCCAGCAGTGGGGGTGAGGATCAGCCCCAGCATTTT; cdr3_aa: CASSGGEDQPQHF
v_call: TRBV5-1; d_call: -; j_call: TRBJ1-1; clone_size: -; cdr3_nt: TGCGCCAGCAGCTTGGGGGACGCAGGGGTGAGCACTGAAGCTTTCTTT; cdr3_aa: CASSLGDAGVSTEAFF
v_call: TRBV30; d_call: -; j_call: TRBJ1-5; clone_size: -; cdr3_nt: TGTGCCTGGAGTCCACAGGTAGGCAATCAGCCCCAGCATTTT; cdr3_aa: CAWSPQVGNQPQHF
v_call: TRBV28; d_call: -; j_call: TRBJ2-5; clone_size: many; cdr3_nt: TGTGCCAGCAGTCCCGCCGGGACGTACCAAGAGACCCAGTACTTC; cdr3_aa: CASSPAGTYQETQYF
v_call: TRBV28; d_call: TRBD2; j_call: TRBJ2-5; clone_size: -; cdr3_nt: TGTGCCAGCAGTCCTCATGCGGGAGGGCCCCTAGAGACCCAGTACTTC; cdr3_aa: CASSPHAGGPLETQYF
v_call: TRBV27; d_call: -; j_call: TRBJ2-4; clone_size: -; cdr3_nt: TGTGCCAGCAGTCCCGTGGGAGTAGCGGACAAAAACATTCAGTACTTC; cdr3_aa: CASSPVGVADKNIQYF
v_call: TRBV2; d_call: -; j_call: TRBJ2-3; clone_size: many; cdr3_nt: TGTGCCAGTGTTCCGGGGGTCCGCACAGATACGCAGTATTTT; cdr3_aa: CASVPGVRTDTQYF
v_call: TRBV28; d_call: -; j_call: TRBJ1-2; clone_size: -; cdr3_nt: TGTGCCAGCAGTCCAACGGCCGGGGTCGGTAACTATGGCTACACCTTC; cdr3_aa: CASSPTAGVGNYGYTF
v_call: TRBV6-1; d_call: -; j_call: TRBJ2-7; clone_size: -; cdr3_nt: TGTGCCAGCAGTGCGGGGACTAGGGGGCTCTACGAGCAGTACTTC; cdr3_aa: CASSAGTRGLYEQYF